The 20 T cell receptor beta chains below were found in one sample sequenced in a study of long-term antiretroviral therapy in people with HIV. Assay version v3.0 of immunoSEQ was used, and it was run at survey level. Some clones are missing from TCRdb's copy, which holds only in-frame ones; the method was immunoSEQ multiplex PCR. Of fewer than 30,000 clones listed, 81% are singletons. This specimen was unsorted PBMCs, taken at the start of antiretroviral therapy, before treatment. The receptors here all came from a woman aged 18 to 35 with HIV.

This clone was recorded once. V is TRBV10-2 and J is TRBJ2-1, with D hard to call. Looked up from germline, CDR1 is WSHSY and CDR2 is SAAADI. The CDR3 runs 14 residues. Between the trimmed V and J ends, which lost 6 bases and 5 bases, there was a span of 14 bases. In DNA form, the CDR3 reads TGCGCCAGCAGCAGAGAACTAACGGACAATGAGCAGTTCTTC. It is translated as CASSRELTDNEQFF.

The chain joins TRBV27 to TRBJ1-1; D is undetermined. This CDR3 region has 14 residues. V shed 8 bases and J shed 6 bases, with 19 bases lying between them. CDR1 and CDR2 (germline): MNHEY, SMNVEV (reference sequence). For the CDR3, the DNA is TGTGCCAGCCGACACCGGTTGGGGTCCGCTGAAGCTTTCTTT. This sequence encodes CASRHRLGSAEAFF.

The chain has TRBV14 and TRBJ2-3; the match to TRBD1 covers 10 bases. CDR1 SGHDN and CDR2 FVKESK come from the germline V gene. Trimming took 2 bases from V and 3 from J; bases not matched to a gene: 5. This CDR3 spans 16 amino acids. Here the CDR3 reads CASSQSGQGRTDTQYF. Written as DNA, the CDR3 is TGTGCCAGCAGCCAATCGGGACAGGGGCGAACAGATACGCAGTATTTT.

The chain carries TRBV7-8 and TRBJ2-2; D might be TRBD1 or TRBD2, each matching 5 bases. CDR3 length equals 15 residues. Trimming shortened V by 5 bases and J by 2 bases, and 12 bases separated the two germline ends. The germline V gene encodes CDR1 SGHVS and CDR2 FQNEAQ. CDR3 nucleotides: TGTGCCAGCAGCCCAGGGACGGCAAACACCGGGGAGCTGTTTTTT. Protein: CASSPGTANTGELFF. Full variable domain (rest looked up from reference TRBV7-8 and TRBJ2-2): GAGVSQSPRYKVAKRGQDVALRCDPISGHVSLFWYQQALGQGPEFLTYFQNEAQLDKSGLPSDRFFAERPEGSVSTLKIQRTQQEDSAVYLCASSPGTANTGELFFGEGSRLTVL.

This clone rates as medium-sized. The chain joins TRBV2 to TRBJ1-4, with 8 bases aligning to TRBD1. In germline, CDR1 is SNHLY, CDR2 FYNNEI. CDR3 length: 16 residues. J gave up 7 bases and V 6 bases, and 13 bases lay outside the gene matches. In nucleotides, the CDR3 is TGTGCCAGCAGCCCACTGGTAGCAGGGGGCTCTGAAAAACTGTTTTTT. Translating it yields CASSPLVAGGSEKLFF. Using reference TRBV2 and TRBJ1-4 for the parts outside the CDR3, the full variable domain is EPEVTQTPSHQVTQMGQEVILRCVPISNHLYFYWYRQILGQKVEFLVSFYNNEISEKSEIFDDQFSVERPDGSNFTLKIRSTKLEDSAMYFCASSPLVAGGSEKLFFGSGTQLSVL.

The chain employs TRBV7-9 and TRBJ1-2; D gene uncertain. The V gene's germline CDR1 is SEHNR and CDR2 FQNEAQ (reference sequence). Trimming shortened V by 2 bases and J by 10 bases, and 11 bases separated the two germline ends. The CDR3 contains 12 residues. CDR3 bases: TGTGCCAGCAGCTTATTCGGGCGGCCCTACACCTTC. Translation gives CASSLFGRPYTF.

The rearrangement links TRBV18 to TRBJ2-4, with TRBD2 matching over 7 bases. The CDR3 sequence is 14 residues long. The germline V gene has CDR1 KGHSH and CDR2 LQKENI. The J segment lost 7 bases and the V segment lost 3 bases, leaving 6 bases of the junction unmatched. The CDR3 region is CASSPEWRGNIQYF. The CDR3, as DNA: TGTGCCAGCTCACCGGAGTGGCGGGGGAACATTCAGTACTTC.

The chain joins TRBV4-1 to TRBJ2-7; D remains unclear. The CDR3 loop spans 13 amino acids. V was shortened by 2 bases and J by 6 bases, with 11 bases between the two germline ends. Germline CDR1 reads MGHRA; CDR2 reads YSYEKL. DNA for the CDR3: TGCGCCAGCAGCCAAAGAACGGGTCGCGAGCAGTACTTC. Translated, it gives CASSQRTGREQYF.

J is TRBJ2-3 and V is TRBV7-3; D call uncertain. The germline V and J ends were trimmed by 0 bases and 2 bases, with 9 bases remaining between them. CDR1 and CDR2 from the germline V gene are SGHTA and FQGTGA. The CDR3 contains 15 residues. DNA for the CDR3: TGTGCCAGCAGCTTAACGGGTGGGGACACAGATACGCAGTATTTT. It codes for CASSLTGGDTDTQYF.

The rearrangement joins TRBV7-9 to TRBJ2-5; D remains ambiguous. The V gene's germline CDR1 is SEHNR and CDR2 FQNEAQ (reference sequence). This CDR3 contains 12 residues. Between the trimmed V and J ends, which lost 3 bases and 5 bases, there was a span of 7 bases. The CDR3 protein is CASSFAGETQYF. CDR3 in DNA: TGTGCCAGCAGCTTCGCCGGGGAGACCCAGTACTTC.

This rearrangement joins TRBV27 to TRBJ2-2, with D perhaps matching TRBD2 (7 bases). V lost 5 bases, J lost 6 bases, and 10 bases lay in between. Germline CDR1 is MNHEY and CDR2 is SMNVEV (reference sequence). The CDR3 is 13 residues long. The CDR3 loop is CASSPGGPGELFF. Written as DNA, the CDR3 is TGTGCCAGCAGTCCGGGGGGCCCCGGGGAGCTGTTTTTT.

V and J are TRBV15 and TRBJ1-2, with D hard to call. Trimming removed 0 bases at V and 7 bases at J, with 9 bases between. The germline CDR1 and CDR2 sequences are LNHNV and YYDKDF (reference sequence). The CDR3 has 13 amino acids. CDR3 in DNA: TGTGCCACCAGCAGAGAGTGGAGAGGTGGCTACACCTTC. As protein: CATSREWRGGYTF.

The rearrangement links TRBV27 to TRBJ2-3; D is uncertain. This CDR3 comprises 15 residues. V dropped 0 bases and J dropped 3 bases, with 10 bases sitting between them. From germline, CDR1 is MNHEY and CDR2 SMNVEV (reference sequence). Here the CDR3 reads CASSLSIIETDTQYF. The CDR3 DNA reads TGTGCCAGCAGTTTATCGATAATAGAGACAGATACGCAGTATTTT.

The V call is TRBV28, the J call TRBJ2-1, with D tentatively TRBD1 or TRBD2 (5 bases each). Trimming shortened V by 5 bases and J by 7 bases, and 18 bases separated the two germline ends. The CDR3 sequence is 15 residues long. Per the germline V gene, CDR1 is MDHEN and CDR2 is SYDVKM. CDR3 nucleotides: TGTGCCAGCAGTATTACCGGGACCGCGATAAATGAGCAGTTCTTC. Protein: CASSITGTAINEQFF.

This chain connects TRBV7-9 to TRBJ2-3; 13 bases line up with TRBD2. Germline V CDR1 and CDR2: SEHNR, FQNEAQ (reference sequence). CDR3 length: 17 residues. Trimming at V came to 4 bases and at J to 0 bases, leaving 4 bases not matched to a gene. The CDR3 protein is CASSSGTSGTSTDTQYF. The CDR3 coding sequence is TGTGCCAGCAGCTCCGGGACTAGCGGGACTAGCACAGATACGCAGTATTTT.

The chain carries TRBV9 and TRBJ1-4; D ambiguous. Germline CDR1 SGDLS, CDR2 YYNGEE. This CDR3 spans 14 amino acids. Trimming cost V 4 bases and J 6 bases, with 13 bases left between them. CDR3 nucleotides: TGTGCCAGCAGCCCCGCTAGCCGTCATGAAAAACTGTTTTTT. This translates into CASSPASRHEKLFF.

This rearrangement joins TRBV2 to TRBJ1-1; the D is unclear. This CDR3 has 12 amino acids. Trimming shortened V by 3 bases and J by 10 bases, and 12 bases separated the two germline ends. Germline CDR1 reads SNHLY; CDR2 reads FYNNEI. CDR3 protein: CASSDHPEGAFF. The CDR3 coding sequence is TGTGCCAGCAGTGATCATCCGGAAGGAGCTTTCTTT.

The V and J genes are TRBV18 and TRBJ1-1; weak D call: TRBD1 (6 bases). CDR1 KGHSH and CDR2 LQKENI come from the germline V gene. The CDR3 contains 15 residues. The V and J ends lost 2 bases and 7 bases respectively, with 17 bases between them. The CDR3 region has the DNA TGTGCCAGCTCACCAAGAAGGGGGGGCGAAGGTGAAGCTTTCTTT. Its protein product is CASSPRRGGEGEAFF.

This chain links TRBV16 with TRBJ1-5; D unclear. The V end was cut by 0 bases, the J end by 2 bases, with 8 bases between. This CDR3 is built from 15 residues. Germline V gives CDR1 KGHSY, CDR2 FQNENV. The CDR3 reads CASSQSGQGNQPQHF. Here the CDR3 DNA reads TGTGCCAGCAGCCAATCTGGGCAGGGCAATCAGCCCCAGCATTTT. The full variable domain, in which reference TRBV16 and TRBJ1-5 provide the parts outside the CDR3, is GEEVAQTPKHLVRGEGQKAKLYCAPIKGHSYVFWYQQVLKNEFKFLISFQNENVFDETGMPKERFSAKCLPNSPCSLEIQATKLEDSAVYFCASSQSGQGNQPQHFGDGTRLSIL.

The chain recombines TRBV29-1 with TRBJ2-3; tentatively, D is TRBD1 or TRBD2 (5 bases each). The V end was cut by 4 bases, the J end by 3 bases, with 14 bases between. Per the germline V gene, CDR1 is SQVTM and CDR2 is ANQGSEA. The CDR3 is 14 amino acids. CDR3 coding DNA: TGCAGCGTTGTAGGTGGGGGTTGGACAGATACGCAGTATTTT. This encodes CSVVGGGWTDTQYF.